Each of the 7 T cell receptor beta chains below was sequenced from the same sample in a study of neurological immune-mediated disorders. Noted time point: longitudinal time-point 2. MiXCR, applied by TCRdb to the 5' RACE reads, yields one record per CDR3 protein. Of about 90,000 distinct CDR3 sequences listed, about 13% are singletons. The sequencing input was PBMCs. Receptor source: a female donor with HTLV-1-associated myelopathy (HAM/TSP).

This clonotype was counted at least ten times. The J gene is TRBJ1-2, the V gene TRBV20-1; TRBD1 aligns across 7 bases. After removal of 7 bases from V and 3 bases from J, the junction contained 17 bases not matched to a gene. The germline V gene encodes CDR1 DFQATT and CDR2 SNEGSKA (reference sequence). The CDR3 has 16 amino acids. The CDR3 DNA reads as TGCAGTGGGGATCCAAATGTGTCCAGGGGGGACTATGGCTACACCTTC. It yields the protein CSGDPNVSRGDYGYTF.

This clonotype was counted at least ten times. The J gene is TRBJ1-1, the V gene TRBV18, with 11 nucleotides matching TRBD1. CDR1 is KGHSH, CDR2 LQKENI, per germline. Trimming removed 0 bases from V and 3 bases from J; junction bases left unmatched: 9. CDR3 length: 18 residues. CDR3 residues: CASSPPMGDRGGYTEAFF. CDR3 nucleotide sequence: TGTGCCAGCTCACCACCGATGGGGGACAGGGGGGGATACACTGAAGCTTTCTTT. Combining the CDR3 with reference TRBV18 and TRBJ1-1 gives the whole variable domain NAGVMQNPRHLVRRRGQEARLRCSPMKGHSHVYWYRQLPEEGLKFMVYLQKENIIDESGMPKERFSAEFPKEGPSILRIQQVVRGDSAAYFCASSPPMGDRGGYTEAFFGQGTRLTVV.

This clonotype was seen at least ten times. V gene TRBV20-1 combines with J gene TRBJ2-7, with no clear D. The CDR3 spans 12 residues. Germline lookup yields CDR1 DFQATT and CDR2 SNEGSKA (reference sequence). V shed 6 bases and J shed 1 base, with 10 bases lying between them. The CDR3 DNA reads TGCAGTGCGTCTCCGATTTCCTACGAGCAGTACTTC. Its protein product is CSASPISYEQYF.

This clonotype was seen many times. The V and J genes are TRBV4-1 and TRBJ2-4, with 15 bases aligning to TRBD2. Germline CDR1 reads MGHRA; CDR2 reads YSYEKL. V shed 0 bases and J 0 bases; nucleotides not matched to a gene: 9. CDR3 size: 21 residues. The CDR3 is CASSQDPGLAGGLIAKNIQYF. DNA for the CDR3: TGCGCCAGCAGCCAAGACCCGGGACTAGCGGGGGGTCTAATAGCCAAAAACATTCAGTACTTC.

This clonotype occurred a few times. The CDR3 region is CASSSGGANNEQFF. CDR3 bases: TGTGCCAGCAGCTCCGGGGGGGCCAATAATGAGCAGTTCTTC. The rearrangement links TRBV7-9 to TRBJ2-1, with TRBD2 matching 8 bases. The CDR3 is 14 amino acids. Germline loops: CDR1 SEHNR, CDR2 FQNEAQ (reference sequence). V shed 4 bases, J shed 7 bases, and the junction held 6 bases outside the gene matches.

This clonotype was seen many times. The CDR3 sequence is CASSLNGRELFF. The CDR3, as DNA: TGCGCCAGCAGCTTGAACGGCCGGGAGCTGTTTTTT. This chain uses TRBV5-1 with TRBJ2-2, with D uncertain. In germline, CDR1 is SGHRS, CDR2 YFSETQ. CDR3 length: 12 residues. V lost 1 base, J lost 9 bases, and 7 bases lay in between.

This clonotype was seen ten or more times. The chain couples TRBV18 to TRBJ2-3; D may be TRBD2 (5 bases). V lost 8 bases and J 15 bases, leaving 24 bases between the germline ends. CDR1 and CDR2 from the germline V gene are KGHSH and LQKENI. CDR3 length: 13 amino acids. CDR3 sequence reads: CASGNEGDSGIYF. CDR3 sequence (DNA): TGTGCCAGCGGAAACGAGGGCGACTCCGGAATCTATTTT.